These 11 T cell receptor beta chains came from one sample sequenced in a study of CD8 T cells in ankylosing spondylitis. Findings and caveats of the study: The study identified a TCR beta motif of under ten highly homologous variants that appeared characteristic of ankylosing spondylitis blood.

MiXCR, applied by TCRdb to the 5' RACE reads, yields one record per CDR3 protein. The top ten hold about 6.5% of the sample, which has about 540,000 distinct CDR3 sequences, about 13% seen once. No antigen has been assigned to these receptors. Sequenced input: blood, either unsorted or a sorted T cell fraction (not recorded which). These receptor sequences come from a male donor with ankylosing spondylitis.

V gene TRBV27 combines with J gene TRBJ2-3; D remains ambiguous. The CDR3 is made up of 13 amino acids. Trimming removed 3 bases at V and 4 bases at J, with 8 bases between. CDR1 is MNHEY and CDR2 is SMNVEV in the germline V gene (reference sequence). CDR3 sequence (DNA): TGTGCCAGCAGTTTCGTTTTCGCAGATACGCAGTATTTT. Translation gives CASSFVFADTQYF.

This clonotype occurred a few times. The chain combines TRBV14 with TRBJ1-5; a weak D match, TRBD1 (6 bases). The ends were cut back, 4 bases at V and 7 bases at J, with 11 bases in the middle. The V gene's germline CDR1 is SGHDN and CDR2 FVKESK. The length of the CDR3 is 13 residues. CDR3 region: CASSPLTGQPQHF. The CDR3 nucleotides are TGTGCCAGCAGCCCTTTGACAGGCCAGCCCCAGCATTTT.

This clonotype was detected only a few times. This sequence joins TRBV5-1 and TRBJ2-7; 7 bases agree with TRBD1. Trimming removed 4 bases from V and 2 bases from J; junction bases left unmatched: 9. Looked up from germline, CDR1 is SGHRS and CDR2 is YFSETQ. CDR3 size: 15 residues. The CDR3 region is CASSLTTGSAYEQYF. In nucleotides, the CDR3 is TGCGCCAGCAGCCTCACGACAGGGTCCGCCTACGAGCAGTACTTC.

The chain recombines TRBV11-2 with TRBJ2-3; TRBD2 matches 7 bases. Germline V gene sequence: CDR1 SGHAT, CDR2 FQNNGV. The CDR3 extends over 17 amino acids. V trimming: 2 bases; J trimming: 2 bases; junction bases outside the gene matches: 10. The CDR3 DNA reads as TGTGCCAGCAGCTTACTTCGGCTAGCGGACTTCACAGATACGCAGTATTTT. Its protein is CASSLLRLADFTDTQYF.

A few counts support this clonotype. The chain employs TRBV20-1 and TRBJ2-1; possible D gene TRBD1, 6 bases. CDR1 DFQATT and CDR2 SNEGSKA come from the germline V gene (reference sequence). Trimming shortened V by 4 bases and J by 9 bases, and 13 bases separated the two germline ends. The CDR3 contains 12 residues. CDR3 region: CSANRASGEQFF. In nucleotides, the CDR3 is TGCAGTGCTAACAGGGCTTCCGGTGAGCAGTTCTTC.

The table lists this clonotype with a few counts. This chain uses TRBV6-1 with TRBJ1-4, with 7 bases matching TRBD1. This CDR3 is built from 14 residues. Trimming at V came to 5 bases and at J to 14 bases, leaving 14 bases not matched to a gene. In germline, CDR1 is MNHNS, CDR2 SASEGT. The CDR3 DNA sequence: TGTGCCAGCAGTAGACCCGGGACAGAATATTTCCTGTTTTTT. This codes for CASSRPGTEYFLFF.

This clonotype appeared many times. The CDR3 sequence is CASSSARTSGFTDTQYF. For the CDR3, the DNA is TGCGCCAGCAGTTCCGCCCGGACTAGCGGTTTCACAGATACGCAGTATTTT. The chain links TRBV5-1 to TRBJ2-3; 10 bases align to TRBD2. The length of the CDR3 is 17 residues. V lost 5 bases to trimming and J lost 2 bases; unmatched junction nucleotides: 11. Germline-derived CDR1 and CDR2 are SGHRS and YFSETQ.

There are a few counts of this clonotype. The chain couples TRBV7-2 to TRBJ2-1; D might be TRBD2 (5 bases). CDR1 and CDR2 (germline): SGHTA, FQGNSA. V lost 1 base and J lost 5, with 12 bases in between. The CDR3 runs to 15 residues. CDR3: CASSLGLSGNNEQFF. The CDR3 region has the DNA TGTGCCAGCAGCTTAGGCCTATCCGGGAACAATGAGCAGTTCTTC.

The chain joins TRBV5-1 to TRBJ1-2, with D possibly matching TRBD1 (5 bases). Germline V gives CDR1 SGHRS, CDR2 YFSETQ. Trimming took 4 bases from V and 7 from J, leaving 17 bases between them. The CDR3 extends over 14 amino acids. The DNA for the CDR3 is TGCGCCAGCAGCCTGGGGACGGAAAAGGGTGGCTACACCTTC. Its translation is CASSLGTEKGGYTF.

The table lists this clonotype with many counts. The chain links TRBV5-1 to TRBJ2-1, with no clear D. The ends were cut back, 2 bases at V and 0 bases at J, with 6 bases in the middle. From germline, CDR1 is SGHRS and CDR2 YFSETQ. CDR3 length: 14 residues. The CDR3 DNA reads as TGCGCCAGCAGCTTAAGCAACTCCTACAATGAGCAGTTCTTC. It yields the protein CASSLSNSYNEQFF. The complete variable domain, with remaining parts taken from reference TRBV5-1 and TRBJ2-1, reads KAGVTQTPRYLIKTRGQQVTLSCSPISGHRSVSWYQQTPGQGLQFLFEYFSETQRNKGNFPGRFSGRQFSNSRSEMNVSTLELGDSALYLCASSLSNSYNEQFFGPGTRLTVL.

This clonotype appeared many times. V and J are TRBV29-1 and TRBJ2-2; 7 positions agree with TRBD1. Looked up from germline, CDR1 is SQVTM and CDR2 is ANQGSEA. This CDR3 has 16 residues. V was clipped by 3 bases and J by 0 bases; unmatched bases: 7. CDR3 bases: TGCAGCGTTGATCTTACAGGGGCCACGAACACCGGGGAGCTGTTTTTT. Translation: CSVDLTGATNTGELFF.